The 22 T cell receptor beta chains listed next were all sequenced from one sample in a study of blood T cell repertoires in COVID-19. The method was immunoSEQ multiplex PCR; TCRdb's version includes in-frame clones alone and lacks a portion of them. The table lists some 170,000 clones, around 73% of them singletons. The sample taken for sequencing was PBMCs or T cells enriched from blood (not recorded which). These receptors all stem from a woman in her forties or fifties who had recovered from COVID-19.

The chain has TRBV19 and TRBJ1-2; 7 nucleotides match TRBD1. The trim removed 6 bases at V and 3 bases at J, leaving 7 bases unmatched. The CDR3 has 14 residues. Germline CDR1 and CDR2: LNHDA and SQIVND (reference sequence). This CDR3 reads CASSTPGQYYGYTF. CDR3 sequence (DNA): TGTGCCAGTAGCACTCCGGGACAGTACTATGGCTACACCTTC.

The chain recombines TRBV27 with TRBJ2-4, with 10 bases matching TRBD2. This CDR3 region has 17 residues. Germline V gene lookup returns CDR1 MNHEY and CDR2 SMNVEV (reference sequence). V shed 8 bases and J 2 bases; nucleotides not matched to a gene: 12. The CDR3 DNA reads as TGTGCCAGCCCCTCCCTCCTAGCGGGGGAGACCAAAAACATTCAGTACTTC. As protein: CASPSLLAGETKNIQYF.

V and J are TRBV2 and TRBJ1-6; D remains unclear. Germline V CDR1 and CDR2: SNHLY, FYNNEI. The CDR3 spans 13 residues. V was clipped by 8 bases and J by 8 bases, with 13 bases between them. In DNA, the CDR3 is TGTGCCAGCCTGATTCGGGTAGATTCACCCCTCCACTTT. Protein: CASLIRVDSPLHF.

This clone was found a few times. The rearrangement links TRBV7-7 to TRBJ2-5, with TRBD1 as a possible D gene (6 bases). Trimming removed 1 base from V and 3 bases from J, with 12 bases in between. CDR3 length: 15 amino acids. Germline V gives CDR1 SSHAT, CDR2 FNYEAQ (reference sequence). The CDR3 protein is CASSLGRTAKETQYF. The DNA for the CDR3 is TGTGCCAGCAGCTTAGGGAGGACAGCCAAAGAGACCCAGTACTTC.

The J gene is TRBJ2-1, the V gene TRBV3-1 (or the pseudogene TRBV3-2); 8 bases fit TRBD2. CDR1 LGHDT and CDR2 YNNKEL come from the germline V gene (reference sequence). The CDR3 contains 14 residues. V lost 0 bases to trimming and J lost 7 bases; unmatched junction nucleotides: 2. This chain's CDR3 is CASSQEGGGNEQFF. The CDR3 nucleotides are TGTGCCAGCAGCCAAGAGGGCGGGGGGAATGAGCAGTTCTTC.

This clone was detected a few times. This rearrangement joins TRBV30 to TRBJ2-7, with 8 bases fitting TRBD2. Trimming removed 1 base from V and 6 bases from J; junction bases left unmatched: 8. CDR1 is GTSNPN and CDR2 is SVGIG in the germline V gene (reference sequence). The length of the CDR3 is 14 residues. CDR3 protein: CAWSGRLAFGEQYF. The CDR3, as DNA: TGTGCCTGGAGTGGGAGACTAGCGTTCGGCGAGCAGTACTTC.

The genes are TRBV27 and TRBJ1-4; possible D gene TRBD1, 5 bases. The CDR3 contains 14 residues. The V end was cut by 6 bases, the J end by 5 bases, with 13 bases between. Germline CDR1 reads MNHEY; CDR2 reads SMNVEV (reference sequence). As DNA, the CDR3 is TGTGCCAGCAGGACCCAGGGTACCAATGAAAAACTGTTTTTT. Translation: CASRTQGTNEKLFF.

The V gene is TRBV5-1, the J gene TRBJ2-1; 11 bases match TRBD1. Germline V CDR1 and CDR2: SGHRS, YFSETQ. V dropped 4 bases and J dropped 6; count of bases not matched to a gene: 6. The CDR3 has 15 amino acids. CDR3: CASSLGQGVSNEQFF. The DNA of the CDR3 is TGCGCCAGCAGCCTGGGACAGGGGGTGTCCAATGAGCAGTTCTTC.

This clone was detected once. V usage is TRBV7-2 and J usage is TRBJ2-7; 7 nucleotides align to TRBD2. CDR3 length: 12 residues. With V trimmed by 1 base and J by 6 bases, 0 bases remained unmatched. Germline V gene data show CDR1 as SGHTA and CDR2 as FQGNSA. CDR3 bases: TGTGCCAGCAGCTTAGTAGCGGGCGAGCAGTACTTC. Translating gives CASSLVAGEQYF.

This chain uses TRBV20-1 with TRBJ2-1, with D possibly matching TRBD2 (5 bases). Trimming took off 3 bases at V and 0 bases at J, with 18 bases between the two ends. The V gene's germline CDR1 is DFQATT and CDR2 SNEGSKA (reference sequence). This CDR3 is built from 17 residues. CDR3 region: CSASRRGTHSSYNEQFF. The DNA for the CDR3 is TGCAGTGCTAGTCGACGGGGTACCCATAGCTCCTACAATGAGCAGTTCTTC.

The sample holds a few counts of this clone. The chain recombines TRBV19 with TRBJ2-1; 14 nucleotides match TRBD2. With 10 bases clipped from V and 15 bases from J, the junction kept 14 bases outside the gene matches. Germline values: CDR1 LNHDA, CDR2 SQIVND (reference sequence). The CDR3 contains 14 residues. The CDR3 sequence is CATLETSGRVIPFF. CDR3 DNA sequence: TGTGCCACCCTAGAGACTAGCGGGAGGGTAATTCCGTTCTTC.

This chain uses TRBV10-2 with TRBJ2-1; 8 bases are a match to TRBD2. Looked up from germline, CDR1 is WSHSY and CDR2 is SAAADI. V gave up 11 bases and J gave up 5 bases; unmatched junction bases: 8. This CDR3 spans 13 amino acids. CDR3 DNA sequence: TGCGCCGCACGGGCGGGAGGAAACAATGAGCAGTTCTTC. It translates to CAARAGGNNEQFF.

This rearrangement joins TRBV27 to TRBJ2-2, with TRBD2 matching 7 bases. The CDR3 length is 15 residues. Unmatched junction bases numbered 14, after V lost 5 bases and J lost 11 bases. Germline loops: CDR1 MNHEY, CDR2 SMNVEV (reference sequence). The CDR3 sequence: CASSPKTGTTGELFF. CDR3 bases: TGTGCCAGCAGTCCTAAAACCGGGACTACTGGTGAGCTGTTTTTT.

The rearrangement uses TRBV6-5 and TRBJ1-5; TRBD1 might be the D (5 bases). Germline lookup yields CDR1 MNHEY and CDR2 SVGAGI. With 6 bases removed from V and 0 bases from J, the gap between germline ends came to 12 bases. The CDR3 has 15 residues. CDR3 residues: CASRRDSFSNQPQHF. The CDR3 DNA reads TGTGCCAGCAGGAGAGACAGTTTTAGCAATCAGCCCCAGCATTTT.

This clone was detected a few times. The V call is TRBV5-1, the J call TRBJ2-7, with TRBD2 identical over 11 bases. The V gene's germline CDR1 is SGHRS and CDR2 YFSETQ. The trim removed 1 base at V and 2 bases at J, leaving 14 bases unmatched. This CDR3 comprises 19 residues. The CDR3 reads CASSLWDSGRAAVTYEQYF. CDR3 coding DNA: TGCGCCAGCAGCTTGTGGGATAGCGGGAGGGCCGCCGTCACCTACGAGCAGTACTTC.

J is TRBJ1-4 and V is TRBV7-8; TRBD1 matches 9 bases. The CDR3 sequence is 16 residues long. Germline V gives CDR1 SGHVS, CDR2 FQNEAQ. With 4 bases clipped from V and 7 bases from J, the junction kept 10 bases outside the gene matches. The CDR3 DNA reads as TGTGCCAGCAGCTACCTACCGGGACAGGGAATTGAAAAACTGTTTTTT. Protein product: CASSYLPGQGIEKLFF.

The chain links TRBV27 to TRBJ2-3; the D gene is possibly TRBD1 (6 bases). V lost 8 bases to trimming and J lost 3 bases, with 18 bases between them. CDR3 length: 15 residues. Per the germline V gene, CDR1 is MNHEY and CDR2 is SMNVEV (reference sequence). The CDR3 loop reads CASRRSGHLTDTQYF. Written as DNA, the CDR3 is TGTGCCAGCCGCCGGTCGGGACACTTGACAGATACGCAGTATTTT.

The chain joins TRBV7-9 to TRBJ1-5; no definite D call. V dropped 2 bases and J dropped 0 bases, with 14 bases sitting between them. This CDR3 contains 17 residues. Germline V gene lookup returns CDR1 SEHNR and CDR2 FQNEAQ (reference sequence). DNA of the CDR3: TGTGCCAGCAGCTTAACGGCGACAACGGATAGCAATCAGCCCCAGCATTTT. Protein sequence: CASSLTATTDSNQPQHF.

This clone was picked up a small number of times. This chain uses TRBV29-1 with TRBJ1-1; D possibly corresponds to TRBD1 (6 bases). Per germline, CDR1 SQVTM and CDR2 ANQGSEA. Trimming left V 4 bases short and J 0 bases short, with 12 bases between. CDR3 length: 14 residues. CDR3 sequence (DNA): TGCAGCGTTGCCGAAGACAGGCTGAACACTGAAGCTTTCTTT. As protein: CSVAEDRLNTEAFF.

The V gene is TRBV7-9, the J gene TRBJ2-5; D is possibly TRBD1 (6 bases). The CDR3 is 14 residues long. V gave up 3 bases and J gave up 1 base, with 9 bases separating them. Germline CDR1 and CDR2: SEHNR and FQNEAQ (reference sequence). This CDR3 is CASSLPGAQETQYF. CDR3 nucleotides: TGTGCCAGCAGCTTGCCAGGGGCCCAAGAGACCCAGTACTTC.

The V call is TRBV27, the J call TRBJ1-2; TRBD1 matches at 10 bases. J lost 7 bases, V lost 0 bases, and 2 bases had no gene match. The CDR3 length is 14 residues. CDR1 is MNHEY and CDR2 is SMNVEV in the germline V gene (reference sequence). DNA of the CDR3: TGTGCCAGCAGTTTATCGAGACAGGGGGCTGGCTACACCTTC. This sequence encodes CASSLSRQGAGYTF.

The rearrangement links TRBV28 to TRBJ1-6; 8 positions match TRBD1. Per germline, CDR1 MDHEN and CDR2 SYDVKM. CDR3 length: 15 residues. J lost 10 bases, V lost 7 bases, and 12 bases had no gene match. The CDR3 region is CASTETGVNRSPLHF. Here the CDR3 DNA reads TGTGCCAGCACCGAGACAGGGGTAAACAGATCACCCCTCCACTTT.